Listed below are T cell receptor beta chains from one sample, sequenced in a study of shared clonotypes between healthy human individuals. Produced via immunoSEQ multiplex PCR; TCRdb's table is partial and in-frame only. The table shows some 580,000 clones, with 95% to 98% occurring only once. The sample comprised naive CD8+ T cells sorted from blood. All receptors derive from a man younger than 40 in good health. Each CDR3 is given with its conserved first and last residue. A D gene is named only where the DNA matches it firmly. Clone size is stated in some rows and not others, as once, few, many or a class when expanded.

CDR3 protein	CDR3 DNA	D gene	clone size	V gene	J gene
CASSQVSRTGVGYEQYF	TGTGCCAGCAGCCAAGTATCAAGGACAGGGGTAGGGTACGAGCAGTACTTC	TRBD1	-	TRBV14	TRBJ2-7
CASSQTGSFNQPQHF	TGTGCCAGCAGCCAAACAGGTTCTTTCAATCAGCCCCAGCATTTT	-	-	TRBV5-8	TRBJ1-5
CASSLILREGATDTQYF	TGTGCCAGCAGTTTAATCCTACGGGAGGGGGCAACAGATACGCAGTATTTT	-	-	TRBV28	TRBJ2-3
CSADSFGYTF	TGCAGCGCTGACAGTTTTGGCTACACCTTC	-	once	TRBV29-1	TRBJ1-2
CASSLPITSGSSYNEQFF	TGTGCCAGCAGCCTACCGATCACGAGCGGTAGCTCCTACAATGAGCAGTTCTTC	-	-	TRBV7-2	TRBJ2-1
CASSPRDMGTEAFF	TGTGCCAGCAGCCCTCGGGACATGGGCACTGAAGCTTTCTTT	-	-	TRBV7-8	TRBJ1-1
CASSLGGLSNQPQHF	TGTGCCAGCAGTTTAGGTGGGCTAAGCAATCAGCCCCAGCATTTT	-	-	TRBV27	TRBJ1-5
CAWSYRGYEQYF	TGTGCCTGGAGTTACCGGGGCTACGAGCAGTACTTC	-	once	TRBV30	TRBJ2-7
CASSQVAGVSEQYF	TGTGCCAGCAGCCAGGTAGCGGGAGTTAGCGAGCAGTACTTC	TRBD2	-	TRBV4-2	TRBJ2-7
CASSLTGEVNYGYTF	TGTGCCAGCAGCTTGACAGGGGAAGTGAACTATGGCTACACCTTC	TRBD1	-	TRBV7-9	TRBJ1-2
CASSLGIVNEQFF	TGTGCCAGCAGCTTAGGTATAGTCAATGAGCAGTTCTTC	-	-	TRBV11-2	TRBJ2-1
CASSLRGSYNEQFF	TGTGCCAGCAGCTTAAGGGGCTCCTACAATGAGCAGTTCTTC	-	-	TRBV7-2	TRBJ2-1
CSVGTVSYNEQFF	TGCAGTGTAGGGACAGTCTCCTACAATGAGCAGTTCTTC	TRBD1	-	TRBV29-1	TRBJ2-1